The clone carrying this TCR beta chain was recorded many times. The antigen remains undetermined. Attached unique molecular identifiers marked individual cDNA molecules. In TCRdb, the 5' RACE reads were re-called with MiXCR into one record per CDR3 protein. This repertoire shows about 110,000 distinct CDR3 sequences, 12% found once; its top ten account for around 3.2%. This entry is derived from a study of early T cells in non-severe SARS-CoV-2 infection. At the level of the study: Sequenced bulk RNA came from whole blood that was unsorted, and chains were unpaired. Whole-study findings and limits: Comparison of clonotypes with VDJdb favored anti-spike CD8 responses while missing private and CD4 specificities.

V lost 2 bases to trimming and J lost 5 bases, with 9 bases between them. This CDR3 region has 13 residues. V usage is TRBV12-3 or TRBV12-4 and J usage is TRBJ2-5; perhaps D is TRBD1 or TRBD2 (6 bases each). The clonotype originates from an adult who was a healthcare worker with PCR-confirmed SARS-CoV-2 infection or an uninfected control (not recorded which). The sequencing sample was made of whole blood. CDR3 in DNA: TGTGCCAGCAGTTTACTAGGGGGGGAGACCCAGTACTTC. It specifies CASSLLGGETQYF.